This T cell receptor beta chain was sequenced during a study of T cells in Graves' hyperthyroidism and ophthalmopathy. TCR beta CDR3 sequences were amplified from RNA transcripts. Initially, a first-round RT-PCR of the TCR CDR3 employed the HTBI primer set. TCRdb processed the multiplex PCR reads anew with MiXCR; each CDR3 protein has one entry. This sample has fewer than 300,000 distinct CDR3 sequences, with 20% to 30% found just once. V was clipped by 0 bases and J by 0 bases, with 5 bases between them. Germline loops: CDR1 SGHVS, CDR2 FQNEAQ. The CDR3 contains 14 residues. This sequence joins TRBV7-8 and TRBJ2-5; D uncertain. The receptor comes from a man in his forties with Graves' hyperthyroidism that later progressed to Graves' ophthalmopathy. Source material: blood. CDR3 nucleotide sequence: TGTGCCAGCAGCTTAGCAACGGACCAAGAGACCCAGTACTTC. Protein product: CASSLATDQETQYF.